This TCR beta chain was identified in a study of blood T cell repertoires in COVID-19. This clone was seen once. TCRdb's copy holds only in-frame clones and misses some; the assay was immunoSEQ multiplex PCR. The data show 70,000 or so clones, about 89% seen once. V lost 8 bases and J 6 bases, leaving 13 bases between the germline ends. The CDR3 is made up of 13 amino acids. The J gene is TRBJ2-2, the V gene TRBV12-3 or TRBV12-4, with TRBD1 as a possible D gene (6 bases). Sequences were obtained from peripheral blood. The TCR originated in a man between 60 and 75 years old with acute or convalescent COVID-19. In DNA form, the CDR3 reads TGTGCCAGCTCGCTCCACAGGGCCGGGGAGCTGTTTTTT. This sequence encodes CASSLHRAGELFF.